This is a list of T cell receptor beta chains from one sample in a study of T cell responses to AZD1222 COVID-19 vaccine. The data were produced by immunoSEQ multiplex PCR, yet TCRdb's version contains in-frame clones alone and is incomplete. Of over 65,000 clones listed, roughly nine tenths are singletons. Source: peripheral blood, taken 28 days after the second AZD1222 dose. All receptors come from an adult who received the AZD1222 COVID-19 vaccine. CDR3s include the opening cysteine and the closing phenylalanine or tryptophan. Fields, in order: clone size, V gene, D gene, J gene, CDR3 DNA, CDR3 protein. The D gene is left open where the match is weak. Size tells how often a clone was seen (once, few, many) or the class of an expanded clone, and some rows leave it out.

>-|TRBV6-5|-|TRBJ1-1
TGTGCCAGCAGTAGCCGACAGACGAAGAACACTGAAGCTTTCTTT
CASSSRQTKNTEAFF
>-|TRBV12-3/TRBV12-4|-|TRBJ1-3
TGTGCCAGCAGTTTCGGAAACACCATATATTTT
CASSFGNTIYF
>-|TRBV6-5|-|TRBJ2-1
TGTGCCAGCAAAAATCGGGGGGCCTCCTACAATGAGCAGTTCTTC
CASKNRGASYNEQFF
>-|TRBV7-9|-|TRBJ1-5
TGTGCCAGCAGCTTTGGACAGCAAGATCAGCCCCAGCATTTT
CASSFGQQDQPQHF
>few|TRBV12-5|-|TRBJ1-1
TGTGCTGCGCGACAGGATTCCCCTGAAGCTTTCTTT
CAARQDSPEAFF
>-|TRBV5-5|TRBD1|TRBJ2-7
TGTGCCAGCAGCTCGGGACAGGGATCCGCCTACGAGCAGTACTTC
CASSSGQGSAYEQYF
>-|TRBV29-1|TRBD1|TRBJ1-2
TGCAGCGTTTCCAGGGGGCAAGGCTACACCTTC
CSVSRGQGYTF
>-|TRBV19|-|TRBJ1-5
TGTGCCAGTAGTATACCGTCAGGGGTTGGCAATCAGCCCCAGCATTTT
CASSIPSGVGNQPQHF
>-|TRBV27|TRBD1|TRBJ2-3
TGTGCCAGCAGTTTAAAGTTTCGGGACAGCAGCACAGATACGCAGTATTTT
CASSLKFRDSSTDTQYF
>-|TRBV6-2/TRBV6-3|TRBD2|TRBJ2-3
TGTGCCAGCAGTTACAGGGTGGGTAGCGGGGGGATAACCAGCACAGATACGCAGTATTTT
CASSYRVGSGGITSTDTQYF
>-|TRBV5-1|TRBD1|TRBJ2-7
TGCGCCAGCAGCCCGGGACAGGGACCCTACGAGCAGTACTTC
CASSPGQGPYEQYF
>-|TRBV19|-|TRBJ2-7
TGTGCCAGTATTGGGTCTTCCTACGAGCAGTACTTC
CASIGSSYEQYF
>-|TRBV24-1|-|TRBJ2-1
TGTGCCACCAGTGATGCGGCAGAGGGGGACAATGAGCAGTTCTTC
CATSDAAEGDNEQFF
>-|TRBV6-5|TRBD1|TRBJ1-1
TGTGCCAGCAGTTACGTCCAGACAGGGAGGGACACTGAAGCTTTCTTT
CASSYVQTGRDTEAFF
>-|TRBV14|-|TRBJ1-4
TGTGCCAGCAGCCATTCTGCCCGGGCAAATGAAAAACTGTTTTTT
CASSHSARANEKLFF
>-|TRBV7-9|-|TRBJ1-1
TGTGCCAGCAGCTTGGGGACCCCAGGGACTGAAGCTTTCTTT
CASSLGTPGTEAFF
>-|TRBV28|TRBD1|TRBJ2-7
TGTGCCAGCAGGTCTAGGGACAGGGGATACGAGCAGTACTTC
CASRSRDRGYEQYF